This T cell receptor beta chain derives from a study of post-analysis software for immune sequencing data. Turning to the study itself: Included among the disease courses, which were recorded for the cohort, were relapsing-remitting, secondary progressive and progressive-relapsing multiple sclerosis.

cDNA libraries for TCR beta contained unique molecular identifiers. TCRdb re-called the PCR reads with MiXCR, one entry per CDR3 protein. The sample records 550,000 to 700,000 distinct CDR3 sequences, around 40% being singletons. This clonotype was observed a handful of times. Antigen specificity is unknown. The CDR3 spans 16 residues. The germline V gene encodes CDR1 SEHNR and CDR2 FQNEAQ (reference sequence). J lost 6 bases, V lost 0 bases, and 8 bases had no gene match. Findings and caveats of the study: About five TRBV segments occurring more often in patients than controls included TRBV5-6, TRBV5-1 and TRBV20-1. Pronounced co-clustering by F measure was evident among identically batched samples. Comparison with controls showed significantly lower normalized Chao1 diversity in multiple sclerosis patients.

The receptor's source is a girl aged 10 to 17 with multiple sclerosis. The chain couples TRBV7-9 to TRBJ1-2; 9 bases align to TRBD1. The sequenced sample consisted of blood. In nucleotides, the CDR3 is TGTGCCAGCAGCTTAGCCCGAACAGGGGGCGTTCATGGCTACACCTTC. Its protein is CASSLARTGGVHGYTF.